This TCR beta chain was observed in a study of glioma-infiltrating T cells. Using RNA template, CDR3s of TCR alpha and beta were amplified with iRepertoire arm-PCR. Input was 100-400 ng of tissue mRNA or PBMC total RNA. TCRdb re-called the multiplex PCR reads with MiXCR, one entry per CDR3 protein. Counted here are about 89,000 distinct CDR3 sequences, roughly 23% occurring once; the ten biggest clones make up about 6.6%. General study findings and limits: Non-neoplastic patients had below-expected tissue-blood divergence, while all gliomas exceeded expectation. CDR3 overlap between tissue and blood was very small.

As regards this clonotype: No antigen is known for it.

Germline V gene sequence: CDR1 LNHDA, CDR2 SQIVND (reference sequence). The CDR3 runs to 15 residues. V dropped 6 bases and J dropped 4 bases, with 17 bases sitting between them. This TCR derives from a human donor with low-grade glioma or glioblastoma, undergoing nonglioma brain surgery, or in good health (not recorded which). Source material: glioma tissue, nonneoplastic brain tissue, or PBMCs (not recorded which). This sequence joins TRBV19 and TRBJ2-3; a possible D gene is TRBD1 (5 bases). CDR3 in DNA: TGTGCCAGTAGAAGTCGACAGACGGGCTCAGATACGCAGTATTTT. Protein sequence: CASRSRQTGSDTQYF.